Given below is one T cell receptor beta chain in context. Its antigen remains unidentified. Controls had myeloablative marrow grafts with methotrexate and calcineurin inhibitor, sampled at 1 year. The germline gives CDR1 GTSNPN, CDR2 SVGIG (reference sequence). There are 15 residues in the CDR3. The data were obtained in a study of T cells after posttransplantation cyclophosphamide. Study-wide points: Later post-transplant blood repertoires were often dominated by donor CD8+ memory clones. TRB clonality was highly associated with recipient CMV seropositivity and reactivation. Blood and skin or GI T cell repertoires showed limited TRB overlap.

Sequencing was performed with immunoSEQ multiplex PCR; in TCRdb, only in-frame clones are kept and a portion is missing. Among 3,600 or so clones listed, about four fifths were seen once. V usage is TRBV30 and J usage is TRBJ2-5; D perhaps matches TRBD1 (5 bases). The J call could be wrong; TRBJ2-7 is a better fit for the DNA end. The sequencing used PBMCs, collected after allogeneic stem cell transplant with calcineurin inhibitor and methotrexate. This clonotype was sampled from a female patient aged 50-65 years who received an allogeneic stem cell transplant from an unrelated donor, was CMV-positive, and had acute and chronic GVHD. Some of the T cells might come from the graft donor. CDR3 DNA sequence: TGTGCCTGGAGTGTCAGGACACTTTCCTCCTACGAGCAGTACTTC. This codes for CAWSVRTLSSYEQYF.